This T cell receptor (beta chain) was documented in a study of OX40 agonist ivuxolimab in advanced cancers. Study summary: The dose-escalation group included hepatocellular carcinoma, melanoma, renal cell carcinoma and head and neck cancer. Study conclusions and caveats: In the 0.1 to 3.0 mg/kg range, CD4+ and CD8+ blood T cells had expanded clonally by week 6.

Researchers took blood at baseline, on cycle 4 day 1, and on cycle 7 day 1. Trimming removed 3 bases from V and 15 bases from J, with 18 bases in between. The germline CDR1 and CDR2 sequences are SEHNR and FQNEAQ (reference sequence). This CDR3 has 13 residues. As to this clone: Its antigen is not identified.

Sequencing used immunoSEQ multiplex PCR; TCRdb keeps in-frame clones, though not all of them. The sample consists of approximately 65,000 clones, around nine tenths of them appearing once. The receptor comes from an adult with an advanced solid tumor such as melanoma, head and neck, liver or kidney cancer. Sample: CD4+ or CD8+ T cells sorted from blood, taken in a trial of the OX40 agonist ivuxolimab. V gene TRBV7-9 combines with J gene TRBJ2-1; D perhaps matches TRBD1 (5 bases). The CDR3 reads CASSFGLDSPLFF. The CDR3 nucleotides read TGTGCCAGCAGCTTCGGCCTCGACAGTCCCCTGTTCTTC.